The 23 T cell receptor beta chains below were found in one sample sequenced in a study of blood T cell repertoires in COVID-19. Assay: immunoSEQ multiplex PCR; the TCRdb copy retains only in-frame clones and omits some. The sample lists approximately 270,000 clones, around 88% occurring once. Sequencing was carried out using peripheral blood. These receptors were obtained from a man aged 25-40 years with acute or convalescent COVID-19.

The V call is TRBV6-5, the J call TRBJ1-2; 7 bases agree with TRBD1. V shed 0 bases and J 4 bases; nucleotides not matched to a gene: 2. CDR1 and CDR2 (germline): MNHEY, SVGAGI. The CDR3 has 14 amino acids. The DNA for the CDR3 is TGTGCCAGCAGTTACTCGGGACAGACCTATGGCTACACCTTC. Amino acid sequence: CASSYSGQTYGYTF.

This clone is a singleton in its sample. This sequence joins TRBV5-1 and TRBJ2-1, with 11 bases aligning to TRBD1. This CDR3 comprises 17 residues. Germline V gives CDR1 SGHRS, CDR2 YFSETQ. J was trimmed by 6 bases and V by 2 bases; bases with no gene match: 10. As DNA, the CDR3 is TGCGCCAGCAGCTTCGCAACTCGGACAGGGGGCGGCAATGAGCAGTTCTTC. It translates to CASSFATRTGGGNEQFF.

This chain connects TRBV5-5 to TRBJ2-5; perhaps TRBD2 as D (6 bases). Germline V lookup: CDR1 SGHKS, CDR2 YYEKEE (reference sequence). The V end lost 4 bases, the J end lost 7 bases, and 17 bases lay between the germline ends. CDR3 size: 14 residues. The CDR3 DNA sequence: TGTGCCAGCAGCCTGCGGTGGCAGGGAGGGACCCAGTACTTC. This gives the protein CASSLRWQGGTQYF.

This clone was seen ten or more times. The chain employs TRBV27 and TRBJ2-1, with 8 bases fitting TRBD2. Germline lookup yields CDR1 MNHEY and CDR2 SMNVEV (reference sequence). V was clipped by 4 bases and J by 7 bases; unmatched bases: 9. The CDR3 totals 15 residues. CDR3 in amino acids: CASSSFSGAGNEQFF. The CDR3 DNA reads TGTGCCAGCAGTTCCTTTAGCGGGGCAGGGAATGAGCAGTTCTTC.

The J gene is TRBJ2-1, the V gene TRBV19, with 12 bases lining up with TRBD1. From germline, CDR1 is LNHDA and CDR2 SQIVND (reference sequence). V lost 4 bases and J lost 6; bases outside the gene matches: 7. CDR3 size: 16 residues. The DNA of the CDR3 is TGTGCCAGTAGTAGCTCCGGGACAGGGGGCTTCAATGAGCAGTTCTTC. It codes for CASSSSGTGGFNEQFF. Looking up the rest from reference TRBV19 and TRBJ2-1 gives the full variable domain: DGGITQSPKYLFRKEGQNVTLSCEQNLNHDAMYWYRQDPGQGLRLIYYSQIVNDFQKGDIAEGYSVSREKKESFPLTVTSAQKNPTAFYLCASSSSGTGGFNEQFFGPGTRLTVL.

This chain connects TRBV5-1 to TRBJ1-5; 8 bases align to TRBD1. The germline V gene has CDR1 SGHRS and CDR2 YFSETQ. This CDR3 spans 12 amino acids. With 8 bases clipped from V and 7 bases from J, the junction kept 5 bases outside the gene matches. Here the CDR3 DNA reads TGCGCCAGTCGACAGGGGAAGCAGCCCCAGCATTTT. Amino acids: CASRQGKQPQHF.

This chain uses TRBV9 with TRBJ2-7; TRBD2 might be the D (5 bases). The ends were cut back, 4 bases at V and 2 bases at J, with 13 bases in the middle. CDR3 length: 14 amino acids. Germline-derived CDR1 and CDR2 are SGDLS and YYNGEE. CDR3 amino acids: CASSPGSGAYEQYF. For the CDR3, the DNA is TGTGCCAGCAGCCCCGGGTCCGGGGCCTACGAGCAGTACTTC.

J is TRBJ1-3 and V is TRBV7-9; weak D call: TRBD1 (6 bases). The V end lost 11 bases, the J end lost 4 bases, and 12 bases lay between the germline ends. Germline lookup yields CDR1 SEHNR and CDR2 FQNEAQ (reference sequence). The CDR3 contains 12 residues. CDR3 nucleotides: TGTGCCGCCGGACAGAGAGGAAACACCATATATTTT. As protein: CAAGQRGNTIYF.

The chain employs TRBV3-1 (or the pseudogene TRBV3-2) and TRBJ1-1; no firm D call. CDR3 length: 16 amino acids. Germline V gene lookup returns CDR1 LGHDT and CDR2 YNNKEL (reference sequence). V lost 0 bases and J lost 3, with 14 bases in between. The chain's CDR3 is CASSQDGLKKDTEAFF. The CDR3 nucleotides are TGTGCCAGCAGCCAAGATGGACTGAAAAAGGACACTGAAGCTTTCTTT.

V is TRBV7-9 and J is TRBJ1-2; 11 bases fit TRBD1. Germline CDR1 and CDR2: SEHNR and FQNEAQ (reference sequence). The V and J ends lost 5 bases and 9 bases, in that order; junction bases with no gene match: 11. The CDR3 consists of 15 residues. CDR3 protein: CASSPGQGELGSYTF. CDR3 coding DNA: TGTGCCAGCAGCCCGGGACAGGGGGAATTAGGGAGCTACACCTTC.

The chain employs TRBV6-6 and TRBJ1-5; 7 nucleotides match TRBD1. Per germline, CDR1 MNHNY and CDR2 SVGAGI (reference sequence). This CDR3 is 15 amino acids long. V lost 6 bases and J lost 2; bases outside the gene matches: 7. CDR3 loop: CASSNRGEGNQPQHF. The CDR3 DNA follows: TGTGCCAGCAGCAACAGGGGAGAAGGCAATCAGCCCCAGCATTTT.

The chain carries TRBV19 and TRBJ1-5, with a possible D match to TRBD1 (6 bases). V lost 7 bases, J lost 4 bases, and 14 bases lay in between. CDR1 is LNHDA and CDR2 is SQIVND in the germline V gene (reference sequence). The CDR3 extends over 14 amino acids. The CDR3 region has the DNA TGTGCCAGTATGTGGGGAGGGGGGAATCAGCCCCAGCATTTT. The encoded protein is CASMWGGGNQPQHF.

The gene calls are TRBV19 and TRBJ2-1, with 10 bases matching TRBD1. The CDR3 is made up of 14 amino acids. V gave up 4 bases and J gave up 4 bases; unmatched junction bases: 1. In germline, CDR1 is LNHDA, CDR2 SQIVND (reference sequence). The CDR3 reads CASSRGQGYNEQFF. The CDR3 DNA reads as TGTGCCAGTAGTAGGGGACAGGGGTACAATGAGCAGTTCTTC.

CDR3 sequence: CASSLGTGGKLFF. The CDR3 nucleotides are TGTGCCAGCAGCTTAGGGACAGGAGGGAAACTGTTTTTT. The chain links TRBV7-9 to TRBJ1-4, with 7 bases identical to TRBD1. The CDR3 sequence is 13 residues long. V shed 1 base and J 11 bases; nucleotides not matched to a gene: 4. Germline lookup yields CDR1 SEHNR and CDR2 FQNEAQ (reference sequence). The full variable domain, completed using reference TRBV7-9 and TRBJ1-4, is DTGVSQNPRHKITKRGQNVTFRCDPISEHNRLYWYRQTLGQGPEFLTYFQNEAQLEKSRLLSDRFSAERPKGSFSTLEIQRTEQGDSAMYLCASSLGTGGKLFFGSGTQLSVL.

The chain links TRBV4-2 to TRBJ2-1, with 12 bases fitting TRBD1. The CDR3 runs 16 residues. Trimming cost V 0 bases and J 6 bases; bases outside gene matches: 3. Germline CDR1 LGHNA, CDR2 YNFKEQ. DNA for the CDR3: TGTGCCAGCAGCCAAGATTTGGGACAGGGGGCCAATGAGCAGTTCTTC. It codes for CASSQDLGQGANEQFF.

J is TRBJ2-7 and V is TRBV6-4, with a weak D call TRBD1 (6 bases). The CDR3 covers 14 residues. Deletions cut 1 base from V and 3 bases from J, with 10 bases between. In germline, CDR1 is MRHNA, CDR2 SNTAGT. CDR3 region: CASSDWGRNYEQYF. The DNA of the CDR3 is TGTGCCAGCAGTGACTGGGGGCGAAACTACGAGCAGTACTTC.

The chain employs TRBV5-4 and TRBJ2-3; D possibly corresponds to TRBD2 (6 bases). The V gene lost 4 bases and the J gene lost 4 bases, with 13 bases spanning the gap. CDR1 SGHNT and CDR2 YYREEE come from the germline V gene (reference sequence). The CDR3 has 14 amino acids. The DNA for the CDR3 is TGTGCCAGCAGCGGAGCGGGTGGGGCAGATACGCAGTATTTT. It yields the protein CASSGAGGADTQYF.

The chain couples TRBV5-1 to TRBJ1-6; TRBD1 is a possible D gene (5 bases). The CDR3 covers 16 residues. The V end was cut by 4 bases, the J end by 8 bases, with 19 bases between. The V gene's germline CDR1 is SGHRS and CDR2 YFSETQ. The CDR3 loop is CASSPREGVEDSPLHF. The CDR3 DNA is TGCGCCAGCAGCCCAAGGGAAGGGGTCGAGGATTCACCCCTCCACTTT.

The V and J genes are TRBV28 and TRBJ1-2; 7 bases fit TRBD1. Losses at the gene ends were 5 bases for V and 0 bases for J; bases not matched to a gene: 3. This CDR3 has 14 amino acids. Germline V gene lookup returns CDR1 MDHEN and CDR2 SYDVKM. CDR3 residues: CASSTGTANYGYTF. As DNA, the CDR3 is TGTGCCAGCAGTACCGGGACAGCTAACTATGGCTACACCTTC.

This clone showed up just once. The chain carries TRBV6-5 and TRBJ2-7, with TRBD2 matching 11 bases. J gave up 10 bases and V 6 bases, and 8 bases lay outside the gene matches. The V gene's germline CDR1 is MNHEY and CDR2 SVGAGI. There are 13 residues in the CDR3. The CDR3 bases are TGTGCCAGCAGACGTACTAGCGGGGGAGCTCAGTACTTC. It specifies CASRRTSGGAQYF.

There are a few counts of this clone. CDR3 residues: CASSLGGSSNSPLHF. In DNA form, the CDR3 reads TGTGCCAGCAGCTTGGGAGGGTCGAGCAATTCACCCCTCCACTTT. The J gene is TRBJ1-6, the V gene TRBV5-6; no definite D call. CDR3 length: 15 residues. From germline, CDR1 is SGHDT and CDR2 YYEEEE. Trimming stripped 0 bases from V and 7 bases from J, with 11 bases between.

V gene TRBV4-1 combines with J gene TRBJ2-5; perhaps TRBD1 as D (6 bases). CDR1 and CDR2 from the germline V gene are MGHRA and YSYEKL. Trimming removed 3 bases at V and 2 bases at J, with 10 bases between. The CDR3 spans 14 residues. The CDR3 is CASSQGRGQETQYF. As DNA, the CDR3 is TGCGCCAGCAGCCAGGGCAGGGGACAAGAGACCCAGTACTTC.

The chain uses TRBV28 and TRBJ2-7, with 7 bases matching TRBD1. Trimming at V came to 2 bases and at J to 3 bases, leaving 16 bases not matched to a gene. Germline loops: CDR1 MDHEN, CDR2 SYDVKM. The CDR3 is 18 amino acids. CDR3 loop: CASSLLNLRQGVIYEQYF. CDR3 coding DNA: TGTGCCAGCAGTTTACTTAACTTGAGACAGGGTGTTATCTACGAGCAGTACTTC. Supplemented by reference TRBV28 and TRBJ2-7, the full variable domain reads DVKVTQSSRYLVKRTGEKVFLECVQDMDHENMFWYRQDPGLGLRLIYFSYDVKMKEKGDIPEGYSVSREKKERFSLILESASTNQTSMYLCASSLLNLRQGVIYEQYFGPGTRLTVT.